This record concerns one T cell receptor beta chain sequence. These data are taken from a study of CDR3 diversity in severe acne. Each CDR3 protein gets one entry after TCRdb re-called the PCR reads with MiXCR. This sample has approximately 84,000 distinct CDR3 sequences, with under 65% found just once. Unmatched junction bases numbered 3, after V lost 2 bases and J lost 0 bases. The CDR3 covers 15 residues. Germline CDR1 SGHVS, CDR2 FNYEAQ. The J gene is TRBJ2-7, the V gene TRBV7-6, with 8 bases matching TRBD2. The TCR originated in a male donor in good health, without acne. Sequenced material: blood. For the CDR3, the DNA is TGTGCCAGCAGCTTACTAGCGGGCCCCTCCTACGAGCAGTACTTC. As protein: CASSLLAGPSYEQYF.